This entry concerns a single T cell receptor (beta chain). Relative to the germline gene, one junction end is altered; a read error may explain this. This sample is drawn from a study of memory CD4+ T cells and cytomegalovirus serostatus. Assay used: immunoSEQ multiplex PCR; TCRdb lists only in-frame clones, some missing. The table lists approximately 50,000 clones, 75% to 85% of them singletons. CDR3 length: 14 residues. Per germline, CDR1 SGHTA and CDR2 FQGTGA. Single viable CD3+CD4+CD8-CD45RO+ cells were sorted as the memory CD4+ T cells. The chain uses TRBV7-3 and TRBJ2-6; perhaps TRBD2 as D (5 bases). The clonotype comes from an adult in good health and CMV-seronegative. Source material: memory CD4+ T cells from blood. DNA of the CDR3: TGTGCCAGCAGCCGGACTGCTGGGTCCAACGTCCTGACTTTC. It translates to CASSRTAGSNVLTF.